These T cell receptor beta chains were read from a single sample in a study of shared clonotypes between healthy human individuals. This table comes from immunoSEQ multiplex PCR, and its TCRdb copy is limited to in-frame clones, with some not included. The repertoire consists of about 1 million clones, with about 75% occurring once and the leading ten covering approximately 1.5%. What was sequenced was memory CD4+ T cells sorted from blood. Every receptor here comes from a man aged 18 to 30 in good health. Each CDR3 is given with its conserved first and last residue. D genes are given only for firm matches. Rows may omit the clone size; those that give it use once, few, many or a size class.

.	TRBV6-5	TRBJ2-5	TRBD2	TGTGCCAGCAGTTCGGGGGGAGTTGGACAAGAGACCCAGTACTTC	CASSSGGVGQETQYF
.	TRBV27	TRBJ2-7	.	TGTGCCAGCAGTCCCCAGCGGACCTTATTAAAGAACGAGCAGTACTTC	CASSPQRTLLKNEQYF
.	TRBV28	TRBJ2-3	.	TGTGCCAGCAGTCCCGGAGGGAGTGACACAGATACGCAGTATTTT	CASSPGGSDTDTQYF
.	TRBV5-6	TRBJ2-5	TRBD1	TGTGCCAGCAGCTCTGGACAGGTAGAAGAGACCCAGTACTTC	CASSSGQVEETQYF
.	TRBV6-1	TRBJ1-1	TRBD1	TGTGCCAGCAGTGAAGAAGGCAGGGGGTACACTGAAGCTTTCTTT	CASSEEGRGYTEAFF
once	TRBV30	TRBJ2-3	TRBD1	TGTGCCTGGAGTCGGACAGGGGTGGGCACAGATACGCAGTATTTT	CAWSRTGVGTDTQYF
.	TRBV5-6	TRBJ2-1	.	TGTGCCAGCAGCTTGAACCCCAGGGGTCCCCCCAATGAGCAGTTCTTC	CASSLNPRGPPNEQFF
.	TRBV27	TRBJ2-5	.	TGTGCCAGCAGTCCCTCCCTCTCCGTTCTAGAGACCCAGTACTTC	CASSPSLSVLETQYF
few	TRBV10-3	TRBJ2-1	.	TGTGCCATCAGTGGGGACCCCTCAGGGGAGCAGTTCTTC	CAISGDPSGEQFF
.	TRBV5-5	TRBJ1-5	TRBD1	TGTGCCAGCAGCCCGGACAGGATTAATCAGCCCCAGCATTTT	CASSPDRINQPQHF
.	TRBV29-1	TRBJ2-7	.	TGCAGCGTTGTTGGTAACTCCTACGAGCAGTACTTC	CSVVGNSYEQYF
once	TRBV7-9	TRBJ2-3	.	TGTGCCAGCAGCCCAGAAACAGATACGCAGTATTTT	CASSPETDTQYF
few	TRBV19	TRBJ2-2	.	TGTGCCAGTAGTCCTGGGACCTTCGGGGAGCTGTTTTTT	CASSPGTFGELFF
.	TRBV30	TRBJ1-2	.	TGTGCCTGGAGTCGCCGCGGCGGAGGCTACACCTTC	CAWSRRGGGYTF
few	TRBV5-5	TRBJ1-6	.	TGTGCCAGCAGCTTGGATTTTGGGGTTGGGTCCTATAATTCACCCCTCCACTTT	CASSLDFGVGSYNSPLHF
once	TRBV6-5	TRBJ2-7	.	TGTGCCAGCAGTTACGGAGGCACCTACGAGCAGTACTTC	CASSYGGTYEQYF
.	TRBV5-4	TRBJ2-3	.	TGTGCCAGCAGCTCTCCCGGGGGGCTCACAGATACGCAGTATTTT	CASSSPGGLTDTQYF
.	TRBV7-8	TRBJ1-5	.	TGTGCCAGCAGCTCTTACATTCAGCCCCAGCATTTT	CASSSYIQPQHF
.	TRBV5-1	TRBJ2-2	.	TGCGCCAGCAGCTTGGGAGATCGGGCCGGGGAGCTGTTTTTT	CASSLGDRAGELFF
.	TRBV5-1	TRBJ2-3	TRBD2	TGCGCCAGCAGCCCTGTTACGGGAGGGAGCACAGATACGCAGTATTTT	CASSPVTGGSTDTQYF
few	TRBV19	TRBJ2-6	TRBD2	TGTGCCAGTAGTATTAACTCCGGGAGGGGAGAGGTCCTGACTTTC	CASSINSGRGEVLTF
.	TRBV6-1	TRBJ2-7	.	TGTGCCAGCAGTGAACCAATGGACAGAAACTCCTACGAGCAGTACTTC	CASSEPMDRNSYEQYF
.	TRBV7-2	TRBJ2-2	TRBD2	TGTGCCAGCAGGCGGGGGGGCCGAACCGGGGAGCTGTTTTTT	CASRRGGRTGELFF
.	TRBV7-9	TRBJ2-1	TRBD1	TGTGCCAGCAGCAAGGGACAGGGCCCCTACAATGAGCAGTTCTTC	CASSKGQGPYNEQFF
.	TRBV30	TRBJ2-6	.	TGTGCCTGGACTCTCGGCTCCGGGGCCAACGTCCTGACTTTC	CAWTLGSGANVLTF
.	TRBV18	TRBJ1-2	.	TGTGCCAGCTCACCACCGATCGTAGAGGGAAGTCGCCATGGCTACACCTTC	CASSPPIVEGSRHGYTF
.	TRBV30	TRBJ1-2	.	TGTGCCTGGAGTGTTGGAGTAACCTATGGCTACACCTTC	CAWSVGVTYGYTF
.	TRBV5-6	TRBJ2-5	.	TGTGCCAGCAGCTTGGCTCTATTGGAGACCCAGTACTTC	CASSLALLETQYF
.	TRBV15	TRBJ2-4	.	TGTGCCACCAGCGGTGGACGAGGAGAAAACATTCAGTACTTC	CATSGGRGENIQYF
.	TRBV9	TRBJ2-7	.	TGTGCCAGCAGCGTAGGCTTAGGGACGGGCTCCTACGAGCAGTACTTC	CASSVGLGTGSYEQYF
.	TRBV7-9	TRBJ2-5	.	TGTGCCAGCAGCTCCCCGGGGGCTAGCGCCTACCAAGAGACCCAGTACTTC	CASSSPGASAYQETQYF
.	TRBV18	TRBJ2-7	.	TGTGCCAGCTCACAAAGACTCAAGTACGAGCAGTACTTC	CASSQRLKYEQYF
.	TRBV18	TRBJ2-2	TRBD1	TGTGCCAGCTCACCCGGACAGGGGGCGAGCACCGGGGAGCTGTTTTTT	CASSPGQGASTGELFF
.	TRBV4-1	TRBJ1-2	.	TGCGCCAGCAGCCAGGAGGCAGGGGTCTATGGCTACACCTTC	CASSQEAGVYGYTF
.	TRBV7-2	TRBJ2-1	.	TGTGCCAGCAGCTTATTACGCGAGCAGTTCTTC	CASSLLREQFF
.	TRBV10-3	TRBJ2-7	.	TGTGCCATGGGACCGGTCAGCGGGGAGCAGTACTTC	CAMGPVSGEQYF
.	TRBV10-1	TRBJ1-6	TRBD1	TGCGCCAGCAGCTCGGGACAGGGGGATTCACCCCTCCACTTT	CASSSGQGDSPLHF
.	TRBV11-3	TRBJ2-7	TRBD2	TGTGCCAGCACCGCGGGGGGGCGTTACTCCTACGAGCAGTACTTC	CASTAGGRYSYEQYF
.	TRBV29-1	TRBJ2-5	TRBD1	TGCAGCGTTGGCGGGGACAGGGTCATGAAGACCCAGTACTTC	CSVGGDRVMKTQYF
.	TRBV6-5	TRBJ2-7	TRBD1	TGTGCCAGCAGACCCGGACAGGGGCGCTCCTACGAGCAGTACTTC	CASRPGQGRSYEQYF
.	TRBV7-2	TRBJ2-7	TRBD1	TGTGCCAGCAGCGACAGGGTAGGGGGCTACGAGCAGTACTTC	CASSDRVGGYEQYF
few	TRBV19	TRBJ2-4	.	TGTGCCAGTAGTACCGGACAGTTGGGCAAAAACATTCAGTACTTC	CASSTGQLGKNIQYF
.	TRBV28	TRBJ2-7	.	TGTGCCAGCAGTCAAGTGGAAAGACAGCACTACGAGCAGTACTTC	CASSQVERQHYEQYF
.	TRBV4-1	TRBJ2-7	TRBD2	TGCGCCAGCAGCCAAGGGGCCGGGACTAGCTCCACCTACGAGCAGTACTTC	CASSQGAGTSSTYEQYF
.	TRBV5-6	TRBJ2-1	TRBD2	TGTGCCAGCAATGGGGGAGGGCCTGAGCAGTTCTTC	CASNGGGPEQFF
.	TRBV7-2	TRBJ2-7	.	TGTGCCAGCAGCTTAGAAATAGCCTACGAGCAGTACTTC	CASSLEIAYEQYF
once	TRBV6-1	TRBJ2-7	.	TGTGCCAGTGGGGAACGGCCTGATTCCTACGAGCAGTACTTC	CASGERPDSYEQYF
.	TRBV30	TRBJ2-7	.	TGTGCCTGGATCCCGACAGGAGATACTTTCGAGCAGTACTTC	CAWIPTGDTFEQYF
.	TRBV7-9	TRBJ1-1	.	TGTGCCAGCAGCCAAGGAGGTACAGGGCCTGAAGCTTTCTTT	CASSQGGTGPEAFF
.	TRBV2	TRBJ1-2	.	TGTGCCAGCAGTGAAGCGGGACTGGATGGCTACACCTTC	CASSEAGLDGYTF
.	TRBV15	TRBJ2-6	.	TGTGCCACCAGCAGAGATGCGCTTGGGGCCAACGTCCTGACTTTC	CATSRDALGANVLTF
few	TRBV5-1	TRBJ2-7	.	TGCGCCAGCAGCTTGTCGGGGAGCTCCTACGAGCAGTACTTC	CASSLSGSSYEQYF
.	TRBV7-9	TRBJ2-3	TRBD2	TGTGCCAGCAGCTTACCAGCAGCGGGACGCACAGATACGCAGTATTTT	CASSLPAAGRTDTQYF
.	TRBV18	TRBJ2-7	.	TGTGCCAGCTCACCACCGAGCCAGTTTCTTGAGCAGTACTTC	CASSPPSQFLEQYF
many	TRBV27	TRBJ2-3	TRBD2	TGTGCCAGCTCCTCTTATCGGGCGGGAGTGAAAGATACGCAGTATTTT	CASSSYRAGVKDTQYF
.	TRBV5-1	TRBJ2-5	TRBD2	TGCGCCAGCAGCTTGGCCCTCTGGGGGGGGGAGACCCAGTACTTC	CASSLALWGGETQYF